Following are 25 T cell receptor beta chains from one sample sequenced in a study of shared T cell receptors in the human thymus. Profiled with immunoSEQ multiplex PCR; TCRdb holds only in-frame clones, not every one. Of hundreds of thousands of clones listed, around 87% are singletons. These data were also reused for a study on human thymus T cells.

The specimen sequenced was thymocytes. Receptors were obtained from a boy younger than two with a congenital heart defect.

The J gene is TRBJ2-7, the V gene TRBV28; D not certain. The CDR3 runs 12 residues. Per germline, CDR1 MDHEN and CDR2 SYDVKM. With 6 bases removed from V and 3 bases from J, the gap between germline ends came to 9 bases. CDR3 sequence (DNA): TGTGCCAGCAGATCAGTTCTCTACGAGCAGTACTTC. It codes for CASRSVLYEQYF.

A word on this clone: Lacking the conserved final phenylalanine or tryptophan, this CDR3 likely reflects a read error. The V call is TRBV4-3, the J call TRBJ2-7; D could derive from TRBD1 or TRBD2 (6 bases each). V lost 0 bases and J lost 3, with 27 bases in between. Per the germline V gene, CDR1 is LGHNA and CDR2 is YSLEER. This CDR3 comprises 20 residues. The CDR3 loop is CASSQEFRGQARRGDYEQYL. In DNA, the CDR3 is TGCGCCAGCAGCCAAGAATTCCGGGGTCAGGCGCGAAGGGGGGACTACGAGCAGTACTTA.

The chain employs TRBV7-9 and TRBJ1-1; D not resolved. Germline V gene lookup returns CDR1 SEHNR and CDR2 FQNEAQ (reference sequence). The V end was cut by 1 base, the J end by 4 bases, with 19 bases between. The CDR3 loop spans 17 amino acids. This CDR3 is CASSLGAPREVSTEAFF. The CDR3 nucleotides read TGTGCCAGCAGCTTAGGGGCCCCGCGGGAGGTAAGCACTGAAGCTTTCTTT. The full variable domain, rest sourced from reference TRBV7-9 and TRBJ1-1, is DTGVSQNPRHKITKRGQNVTFRCDPISEHNRLYWYRQTLGQGPEFLTYFQNEAQLEKSRLLSDRFSAERPKGSFSTLEIQRTEQGDSAMYLCASSLGAPREVSTEAFFGQGTRLTVV.

The genes are TRBV25-1 and TRBJ2-5; TRBD1 matches 10 bases. CDR3 length equals 13 residues. V lost 7 bases and J lost 2; bases outside the gene matches: 1. Germline V gene sequence: CDR1 MGHDK, CDR2 SYGVNS. The CDR3 loop is CASKGQGQETQYF. The CDR3 nucleotides read TGTGCCAGCAAGGGACAGGGGCAAGAGACCCAGTACTTC.

The chain recombines TRBV11-2 with TRBJ2-3; D perhaps matches TRBD2 (6 bases). The CDR3 has 15 amino acids. CDR1 SGHAT and CDR2 FQNNGV come from the germline V gene. Trimming removed 3 bases at V and 3 bases at J, with 13 bases between. The CDR3: CASSLGGGLTDTQYF. The CDR3 DNA follows: TGTGCCAGCAGCTTGGGGGGAGGTTTGACAGATACGCAGTATTTT. Based on the CDR3 plus reference TRBV11-2 and TRBJ2-3, the full variable domain is EAGVAQSPRYKIIEKRQSVAFWCNPISGHATLYWYQQILGQGPKLLIQFQNNGVVDDSQLPKDRFSAERLKGVDSTLKIQPAKLEDSAVYLCASSLGGGLTDTQYFGPGTRLTVL.

The chain couples TRBV19 to TRBJ1-1; 7 bases fit TRBD1. The CDR3 length is 14 residues. Germline lookup yields CDR1 LNHDA and CDR2 SQIVND (reference sequence). Losses at the gene ends were 6 bases for V and 4 bases for J; bases not matched to a gene: 8. CDR3 nucleotide sequence: TGTGCCAGTAGATTAGGGGGCACGGGCACTGAAGCTTTCTTT. Its translation: CASRLGGTGTEAFF.

The chain couples TRBV19 to TRBJ2-7; 10 bases align to TRBD1. Germline assignment: CDR1 LNHDA and CDR2 SQIVND (reference sequence). The CDR3 loop spans 16 amino acids. The trim removed 3 bases at V and 2 bases at J, leaving 7 bases unmatched. Written as DNA, the CDR3 is TGTGCCAGTAGTATGGGAGGACAGGGGGTAACCTACGAGCAGTACTTC. It translates to CASSMGGQGVTYEQYF.

The chain links TRBV15 to TRBJ2-5; D call uncertain. There are 12 residues in the CDR3. The V end lost 4 bases, the J end lost 3 bases, and 6 bases lay between the germline ends. CDR1 is LNHNV and CDR2 is YYDKDF in the germline V gene (reference sequence). For the CDR3, the DNA is TGTGCCACCAGCAAGGCGGAAGAGACCCAGTACTTC. Encoded protein: CATSKAEETQYF.

This rearrangement joins TRBV5-1 to TRBJ2-7; 12 positions agree with TRBD2. Germline values: CDR1 SGHRS, CDR2 YFSETQ. The CDR3 length is 13 residues. Germline trimming cut 4 bases from V and 7 bases from J; bases unmatched to any gene: 3. CDR3 sequence reads: CASSVGTSGEQYF. For the CDR3, the DNA is TGCGCCAGCAGCGTCGGGACTAGCGGGGAGCAGTACTTC.

V usage is TRBV5-1 and J usage is TRBJ2-7, with D uncertain. This CDR3 is built from 11 residues. The germline V and J ends were trimmed by 0 bases and 6 bases, with 4 bases remaining between them. CDR1 SGHRS and CDR2 YFSETQ come from the germline V gene. CDR3 in amino acids: CASSLGGEQYF. The CDR3 nucleotides are TGCGCCAGCAGCTTGGGAGGCGAGCAGTACTTC.

V and J are TRBV5-4 and TRBJ2-7; D is unclear. The CDR3 totals 15 residues. The V gene's germline CDR1 is SGHNT and CDR2 YYREEE (reference sequence). Trimming took off 4 bases at V and 3 bases at J, with 17 bases between the two ends. CDR3 protein: CASSPSSGGNYEQYF. In DNA form, the CDR3 reads TGTGCCAGCAGCCCTTCATCGGGTGGAAACTACGAGCAGTACTTC.

V gene TRBV7-2 combines with J gene TRBJ2-1, with D tentatively TRBD2 (6 bases). This CDR3 contains 16 residues. V was trimmed by 5 bases and J by 2 bases, leaving 16 bases between them. Germline CDR1 is SGHTA and CDR2 is FQGNSA. As DNA, the CDR3 is TGTGCCAGCAGCCCAGAGGCGGGGTTTACCTACAATGAGCAGTTCTTC. It encodes CASSPEAGFTYNEQFF.

The chain joins TRBV7-6 to TRBJ2-7; a possible D gene is TRBD2 (6 bases). This CDR3 has 17 amino acids. Trimming left V 2 bases short and J 2 bases short, with 19 bases between. Germline CDR1 is SGHVS and CDR2 is FNYEAQ. The CDR3 DNA follows: TGTGCCAGCAGCTTAAAGGGTCGTTCAGGACTAACCTACGAGCAGTACTTC. It translates to CASSLKGRSGLTYEQYF.

The V call is TRBV11-3, the J call TRBJ1-4; TRBD1 aligns across 8 bases. CDR1 is SGHNT and CDR2 is YENEEA in the germline V gene. V lost 1 base, J lost 7 bases, and 14 bases stayed unmatched. This CDR3 has 18 amino acids. CDR3 nucleotide sequence: TGTGCCAGCAGCTTAGGGTTACAGGGGGGGAGGGTATTTGAAAAACTGTTTTTT. Translating gives CASSLGLQGGRVFEKLFF. The whole variable domain, remainder taken from reference TRBV11-3 and TRBJ1-4, is EAGVVQSPRYKIIEKKQPVAFWCNPISGHNTLYWYLQNLGQGPELLIRYENEEAVDDSQLPKDRFSAERLKGVDSTLKIQPAELGDSAVYLCASSLGLQGGRVFEKLFFGSGTQLSVL.

This clone was observed once. The chain has TRBV4-2 and TRBJ1-1, with no clear D. From germline, CDR1 is LGHNA and CDR2 YNFKEQ. V was pared by 4 bases and J by 2 bases, with 14 bases between. The CDR3 loop spans 15 amino acids. CDR3 region: CASSRKRASNTEAFF. CDR3 coding DNA: TGTGCCAGCAGCCGTAAGCGGGCATCAAACACTGAAGCTTTCTTT.

The rearrangement joins TRBV28 to TRBJ1-4; D is uncertain. Germline CDR1 reads MDHEN; CDR2 reads SYDVKM. Trimming pared 3 bases from V and 7 bases from J, leaving 21 bases between. The CDR3 is 17 amino acids. The CDR3 sequence is CASSFDGAPMPGEKLFF. CDR3 sequence (DNA): TGTGCCAGCAGTTTCGACGGTGCCCCTATGCCGGGTGAAAAACTGTTTTTT.

The V and J genes are TRBV7-2 and TRBJ2-7; 8 bases fit TRBD1. The germline gives CDR1 SGHTA, CDR2 FQGNSA. The CDR3 spans 15 residues. V was clipped by 1 base and J by 3 bases; unmatched bases: 5. The CDR3 DNA is TGTGCCAGCAGCTTAGAGGGGACAGGTTTCTACGAGCAGTACTTC. Translated: CASSLEGTGFYEQYF.

The rearrangement links TRBV19 to TRBJ1-5, with no clear D. The V gene's germline CDR1 is LNHDA and CDR2 SQIVND (reference sequence). The CDR3 is made up of 17 amino acids. V was pared by 1 base and J by 1 base, with 14 bases between. The CDR3 DNA is TGTGCCAGTAGTATAGGCCCCCCTCAGAAAAGCAATCAGCCCCAGCATTTT. Residues: CASSIGPPQKSNQPQHF.

The J gene is TRBJ1-1, the V gene TRBV5-1, with a weak D call TRBD1 (5 bases). This CDR3 has 14 residues. The germline V gene encodes CDR1 SGHRS and CDR2 YFSETQ. The ends were cut back, 0 bases at V and 5 bases at J, with 11 bases in the middle. In DNA, the CDR3 is TGCGCCAGCAGCTTGGTCCTGGGGCGGACTGAAGCTTTCTTT. Translated: CASSLVLGRTEAFF.

The chain links TRBV10-1 to TRBJ1-5; 9 bases are shared with TRBD1. Unmatched junction bases numbered 3, after V lost 9 bases and J lost 0 bases. The germline gives CDR1 WNHNN, CDR2 SYGVQD (reference sequence). This CDR3 region has 14 residues. The CDR3 reads CARRTGDSNQPQHF. CDR3 coding DNA: TGCGCCAGAAGGACAGGGGATAGCAATCAGCCCCAGCATTTT.

This chain links TRBV25-1 with TRBJ2-2; D unclear. The CDR3 extends over 15 amino acids. Between the trimmed V and J ends, which lost 3 bases and 3 bases, there was a span of 11 bases. Per germline, CDR1 MGHDK and CDR2 SYGVNS. The CDR3 sequence: CASSELAAYTGELFF. Here the CDR3 DNA reads TGTGCCAGCAGTGAGTTAGCAGCCTACACCGGGGAGCTGTTTTTT.

The rearrangement joins TRBV7-2 to TRBJ2-1; 7 bases line up with TRBD2. Trimming removed 5 bases from V and 10 bases from J; junction bases left unmatched: 2. This CDR3 contains 11 residues. Per the germline V gene, CDR1 is SGHTA and CDR2 is FQGNSA. The DNA for the CDR3 is TGTGCCAGCAGCCCCGGGGGGGAGCAGTTCTTC. It yields the protein CASSPGGEQFF. The full variable domain, its missing parts supplied by reference TRBV7-2 and TRBJ2-1, is GAGVSQSPSNKVTEKGKDVELRCDPISGHTALYWYRQSLGQGLEFLIYFQGNSAPDKSGLPSDRFSAERTGGSVSTLTIQRTQQEDSAVYLCASSPGGEQFFGPGTRLTVL.

The chain links TRBV7-9 to TRBJ2-1, with TRBD2 matching over 13 bases. In germline, CDR1 is SEHNR, CDR2 FQNEAQ (reference sequence). Losses at the gene ends were 8 bases for V and 8 bases for J; bases not matched to a gene: 15. This CDR3 region has 17 residues. The CDR3: CASRPRWTSGGGDEQFF. DNA of the CDR3: TGTGCCAGCCGCCCCCGCTGGACTAGCGGGGGAGGGGATGAGCAGTTCTTC.

This sequence joins TRBV6-5 and TRBJ1-1; TRBD1 is a possible D gene (6 bases). CDR3 length equals 13 residues. V dropped 6 bases and J dropped 1 base, with 9 bases sitting between them. The V gene's germline CDR1 is MNHEY and CDR2 SVGAGI. The CDR3 region is CASRGQSNTEAFF. CDR3 DNA sequence: TGTGCCAGCAGAGGACAGTCGAACACTGAAGCTTTCTTT.

This clone occurred a few times. This chain joins TRBV27 and TRBJ2-5; TRBD1 matches at 7 bases. Germline CDR1 reads MNHEY; CDR2 reads SMNVEV (reference sequence). There are 15 residues in the CDR3. Unmatched junction bases numbered 8, after V lost 6 bases and J lost 1 base. In DNA form, the CDR3 reads TGTGCCAGCAGACCTGTGGGACAGTCCCAAGAGACCCAGTACTTC. This sequence encodes CASRPVGQSQETQYF.